These T cell receptor beta chains were read from a single sample in a study of blood T cell repertoires in COVID-19. Assay: immunoSEQ multiplex PCR; the TCRdb copy retains only in-frame clones and omits some. The sample includes hundreds of thousands of clones, approximately 91% seen only once; the top ten take roughly 1.9%. Input material: PBMCs or T cells enriched from blood (not recorded which). The receptors here all came from a woman aged 35 to 49 with acute COVID-19. CDR3s include the opening cysteine and the closing phenylalanine or tryptophan. A D gene is named only where the DNA matches it firmly. The listing skips clone size in some rows; elsewhere it reads once, few, many or a size class.

j_call | d_call | v_call | clone_size | cdr3_nt | cdr3_aa
TRBJ2-7 | TRBD1 | TRBV20-1 | NA | TGCAGTGCTAGTGGGGACAGGGCCTACGAGCAGTACTTC | CSASGDRAYEQYF
TRBJ1-2 | NA | TRBV3-1/TRBV3-2 | NA | TGTGCCAGCAGCTACGACAGAAACTATGGCTACACCTTC | CASSYDRNYGYTF
TRBJ1-5 | NA | TRBV2 | NA | TGTGCCAGCAGTGAAGATCGGAGCAATCAGCCCCAGCATTTT | CASSEDRSNQPQHF
TRBJ1-1 | NA | TRBV19 | NA | TGTGCCAGTAGTATTTTGGGGGCGCCCACTGAAGCTTTCTTT | CASSILGAPTEAFF
TRBJ1-4 | TRBD1 | TRBV2 | NA | TGTGCCAGCAGTACCGACAGGGGAGATGAAAAACTGTTTTTT | CASSTDRGDEKLFF
TRBJ2-3 | NA | TRBV7-9 | NA | TGTGCCGACCTAGAGATGGAGCTTATTAGCACAGATACGCAGTATTTT | CADLEMELISTDTQYF
TRBJ1-4 | TRBD1 | TRBV7-2 | NA | TGTGCCAGCAGCTTATTTTGGCAGGGGGGAGAAAAACTGTTTTTT | CASSLFWQGGEKLFF
TRBJ1-3 | TRBD1 | TRBV19 | once | TGTGCCAGTAGTAGGGACAGGGTGCAAAACACCATATATTTT | CASSRDRVQNTIYF
TRBJ1-2 | NA | TRBV19 | NA | TGTGCCAGTAGTATTTATGCGGGGGATGACGGCTACACCTTC | CASSIYAGDDGYTF
TRBJ2-2 | NA | TRBV12-5 | NA | TGTGCTAGTGCCTGGGGCATTCACCCTTCCACCGGGGAGCTGTTTTTT | CASAWGIHPSTGELFF
TRBJ2-1 | TRBD2 | TRBV12-5 | NA | TGTGCTAGTGGTCACACCGGACTAGCGGGGGGAGAGGCCTTATACAATGAGCAGTTCTTC | CASGHTGLAGGEALYNEQFF
TRBJ1-2 | NA | TRBV11-2 | NA | TGTGCCAGCAGCCCAATCCCGGGAGAGGCCTATGGCTACACCTTC | CASSPIPGEAYGYTF
TRBJ2-3 | NA | TRBV9 | once | TGTGCCAGCAGCGTAGATGCGCTCACAGATACGCAGTATTTT | CASSVDALTDTQYF
TRBJ2-3 | TRBD2 | TRBV7-9 | NA | TGTGCCAGCAGCATATTAGCGGGGGGCCTGCCAGATACGCAGTATTTT | CASSILAGGLPDTQYF
TRBJ2-7 | NA | TRBV6-5 | NA | TGTGCCAGCAGGCTGATCGAGGAAACCTACGAGCAGTACTTC | CASRLIEETYEQYF
TRBJ1-1 | NA | TRBV5-4 | NA | TGTGCCAGCAGACAAGACGGTAGAACAGGGGAAGCTTTCTTT | CASRQDGRTGEAFF
TRBJ2-7 | NA | TRBV19 | NA | TGTGCCAGTAGTCCTAACGACATCACCTACGAGCAGTACTTC | CASSPNDITYEQYF
TRBJ1-1 | NA | TRBV29-1 | once | TGCAGCGTGGACAGATTCTTCACTGAAGCTTTCTTT | CSVDRFFTEAFF
TRBJ1-2 | NA | TRBV14 | NA | TGTGCCAGCAGCCCCGGAGGACTGCTAGCTAACTATGGCTACACCTTC | CASSPGGLLANYGYTF
TRBJ2-3 | TRBD2 | TRBV30 | NA | TGTGCCTGCTTATATTTGACTAGCGGGGGAGCAGATACGCAGTATTTT | CACLYLTSGGADTQYF
TRBJ1-1 | NA | TRBV3-1/TRBV3-2 | NA | TGTGCCAGCAGCAAAAGAGGGGGAACTGAAGCTTTCTTT | CASSKRGGTEAFF
TRBJ1-1 | TRBD1 | TRBV6-5 | once | TGTGCCAGCAGTTCATACAGGGGGCGGGAAGCTTTCTTT | CASSSYRGREAFF
TRBJ2-7 | NA | TRBV7-2 | NA | TGTGCCAGCAGCTTGGTCTCGGGCCCTGGCGCGGGGTTTACCTACGAGCAGTACTTC | CASSLVSGPGAGFTYEQYF
TRBJ2-2 | NA | TRBV28 | NA | TGTGCCAGCAGTATAACCCTCTTCTCGGGGAACACCGGGGAGCTGTTTTTT | CASSITLFSGNTGELFF
TRBJ2-7 | NA | TRBV10-1 | NA | TGCGCCAGCAGTGAGGGTACGAGGTCGCCTGGCGGGATTGCCTACGAGCAGTACTTC | CASSEGTRSPGGIAYEQYF
TRBJ2-3 | NA | TRBV29-1 | NA | TGCAGCGTTGAACCGGGCACAGGTCGCAGGAATACGCAGTATTTT | CSVEPGTGRRNTQYF
TRBJ2-7 | NA | TRBV7-6 | NA | TGTGCCAGCAGCTTAGTGCGCTCCTACGAGCAGTACTTC | CASSLVRSYEQYF
TRBJ2-2 | TRBD2 | TRBV5-4 | NA | TGTGCCAGCAGCTTGCCCGGGAGGGGGAGCACCGGGGAGCTGTTTTTT | CASSLPGRGSTGELFF
TRBJ2-3 | NA | TRBV29-1 | NA | TGCAGCGTCCCGATAACCCAGTCCACAGATACGCAGTATTTT | CSVPITQSTDTQYF
TRBJ1-1 | TRBD1 | TRBV15 | NA | TGTGCCACCAGCAGAGGCGCCGGGACAGCAGGAAACACTGAAGCTTTCTTT | CATSRGAGTAGNTEAFF
TRBJ2-1 | TRBD2 | TRBV6-1 | NA | TGTGCCAGCAGTGAGGCTAGCGGGGGCTCCTACAATGAGCAGTTCTTC | CASSEASGGSYNEQFF
TRBJ2-7 | NA | TRBV10-2 | NA | TGCGCCAGCAGCCCCTCAGGGCTGCGGAACTCCTACGAGCAGTACTTC | CASSPSGLRNSYEQYF
TRBJ2-2 | NA | TRBV19 | NA | TGTGCCAGTAGTGCCCGTTGGCAGGCCAAAGACACCGGGGAGCTGTTTTTT | CASSARWQAKDTGELFF
TRBJ1-1 | TRBD1 | TRBV5-1 | NA | TGCGCCAGCAGCTTGGGGACAGGAGAAGCTTTCTTT | CASSLGTGEAFF
TRBJ2-7 | TRBD2 | TRBV18 | NA | TGTGCCAGCTCACCACCGGGACTAGCTTCCGAGCAGTACTTC | CASSPPGLASEQYF
TRBJ1-2 | TRBD1 | TRBV6-2/TRBV6-3 | NA | TGTGCCAGCAGTCGGGACAGCCCTAACTATGGCTACACCTTC | CASSRDSPNYGYTF
TRBJ2-5 | NA | TRBV3-1/TRBV3-2 | few | TGTGCCAGCAGCCAAGTAGGAGACCTGAAAGAGACCCAGTACTTC | CASSQVGDLKETQYF
TRBJ1-1 | NA | TRBV27 | once | TGTGCCAGCACCTCCCTTCAGGGCAACACTGAAGCTTTCTTT | CASTSLQGNTEAFF
TRBJ2-5 | NA | TRBV7-8 | NA | TGTGCCAGCAGCGGCGGGTGGGAGACCCAGTACTTC | CASSGGWETQYF
TRBJ1-2 | TRBD1 | TRBV7-9 | once | TGTGCCAGCAGCAATTCCGGGACAGGGGATGGCTACACCTTC | CASSNSGTGDGYTF
TRBJ2-7 | TRBD1 | TRBV18 | NA | TGTGCCAGCTCACCGGACAGGGGCCACGAGCAGTACTTC | CASSPDRGHEQYF
TRBJ2-7 | NA | TRBV27 | once | TGTGCCAGCAGTTTAATTTCTGGGGGCAAAAACGAGCAGTACTTC | CASSLISGGKNEQYF
TRBJ1-2 | NA | TRBV30 | NA | TGTGCCTGGAGTGCATTGGGTGAAGGGGAAAAAGGTGGCTACACCTTC | CAWSALGEGEKGGYTF
TRBJ2-6 | NA | TRBV5-1 | NA | TGCGCCAGCAGCTTGTTACTGTCATCTGGGGCCAACGTCCTGACTTTC | CASSLLLSSGANVLTF
TRBJ2-5 | NA | TRBV5-4 | NA | TGTGCCAGCAGCTTGGACTATGGAGAGACCCAGTACTTC | CASSLDYGETQYF
TRBJ1-2 | NA | TRBV5-1 | NA | TGCGCCAGCAGCTTGTCAACACAGAACTATGGCTACACCTTC | CASSLSTQNYGYTF
TRBJ2-7 | NA | TRBV7-9 | NA | TGTGCCAGCAGCTTATTGGGGGGGCTGGAGGAGCAGTACTTC | CASSLLGGLEEQYF
TRBJ2-5 | TRBD1 | TRBV19 | NA | TGTGCCAGTAGTAGGACAGGGGGCATCGAGACCCAGTACTTC | CASSRTGGIETQYF
TRBJ1-2 | NA | TRBV2 | NA | TGTGCCAGCAAGGGGCTTGCCTATGGCTACACCTTC | CASKGLAYGYTF
TRBJ1-4 | NA | TRBV5-1 | few | TGCGCCAGCAGCTTGGCTCAGTCAACTAATGAAAAACTGTTTTTT | CASSLAQSTNEKLFF
TRBJ2-7 | NA | TRBV5-1 | NA | TGCGCCAGCAGCTTCTTGGCGGGGCCCGGGGGCTACGAGCAGTACTTC | CASSFLAGPGGYEQYF
TRBJ2-3 | NA | TRBV4-1 | many | TGCGCCAGCAGGTGGACAGAGGGCACAGATACGCAGTATTTT | CASRWTEGTDTQYF
TRBJ1-2 | TRBD1 | TRBV30 | NA | TGTGCCTGGAGCCCAGGGGGCGACTATGGCTACACCTTC | CAWSPGGDYGYTF